This paragraph reports one TCR beta chain. Its antigen is undetermined. The CDR3 is 12 amino acids. CDR1 and CDR2 from the germline V gene are SGHRS and YFSETQ. Trimming removed 1 base at V and 9 bases at J, with 8 bases between. The data are from a study of blood T cells in healthy people across ages. The authors ran a second PCR of roughly 7 to 11 cycles using a sample-barcoded 5' primer and a J-beta primer mix. Tagging of each cDNA molecule was performed by a template-switch adaptor with 12 random nucleotides. MiXCR was run by TCRdb on the 5' RACE reads, yielding one entry per CDR3 protein. The table records about 760,000 distinct CDR3 sequences, around 50% of them present only once. Study conclusions and caveats: In older individuals, TCR beta diversity per million T cells was lower, falling roughly linearly with age. Unknown donor CMV status possibly confounded expanded clonotype changes.

V gene TRBV5-1 combines with J gene TRBJ2-1; no reliable D call. The sequenced material came from blood. This receptor was obtained from a man in his forties in good health. The CDR3 DNA follows: TGCGCCAGCAGCTTGCCGGTAGGTGAGCAGTTCTTC. Its translation is CASSLPVGEQFF.